The following is a TCR beta chain sequence with its context. The antigen is unknown. The data were obtained in a study of shared clonotypes between healthy human individuals. Notes on the study in general: Unshared clonotypes carried lower generation probabilities than those common to all four donors.

The germline V gene has CDR1 SGHRS and CDR2 YFSETQ. This CDR3 spans 15 amino acids. Trimming cost V 0 bases and J 0 bases, with 9 bases left between them. Naive CD8 cells comprised CD45RO-negative, CCR7-positively selected cells, excluding terminally differentiated effector memory CD45RA+ cells. Every subset's genomic DNA went evenly onto several immunoSEQ plates. Using immunoSEQ multiplex PCR, the repertoire was profiled, and TCRdb retains in-frame clones only, with some absent. In the table there are about 550,000 clones, over 95% of which are singletons. This chain links TRBV5-1 with TRBJ1-2; D gene unclear. The TCR comes from a woman under 40 in good health. The sample was naive CD8+ T cells sorted from blood. For the CDR3, the DNA is TGCGCCAGCAGCTTGGCGGCAGCCACTAACTATGGCTACACCTTC. This encodes CASSLAAATNYGYTF.